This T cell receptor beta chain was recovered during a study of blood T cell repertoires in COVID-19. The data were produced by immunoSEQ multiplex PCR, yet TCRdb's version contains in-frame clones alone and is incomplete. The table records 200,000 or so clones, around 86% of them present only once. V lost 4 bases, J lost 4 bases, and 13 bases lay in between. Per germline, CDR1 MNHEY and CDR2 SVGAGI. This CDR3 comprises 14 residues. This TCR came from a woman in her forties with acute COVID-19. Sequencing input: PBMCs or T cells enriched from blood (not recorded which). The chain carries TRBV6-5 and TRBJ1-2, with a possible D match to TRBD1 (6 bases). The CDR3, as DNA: TGTGCCAGCAGTTTCCAAGGACAGTCCTATGGCTACACCTTC. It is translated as CASSFQGQSYGYTF.